This T cell receptor beta chain was obtained from a study of T cell responses to AZD1222 COVID-19 vaccine. Overall study findings and caveats: Reportedly, close to half of spike-specific TCRs are directed against unmutated variant regions. Recipients of AZD1222 seropositive at baseline numbered only five or six.

Clones were read by immunoSEQ multiplex PCR, and TCRdb kept only the in-frame ones, dropping some. The table has 130,000 or so clones, more than 85% seen once. This clone appeared a single time. Its antigen is undetermined. This sequence was found in an adult in good health. The material was peripheral blood, obtained on day 0 of AZD1222 vaccination.

This CDR3 reads CASSFSRQTSPLHF. The CDR3 coding sequence is TGTGCCAGCAGTTTCAGTCGACAGACGTCACCCCTCCACTTT. This sequence joins TRBV27 and TRBJ1-6, with D possibly matching TRBD1 (5 bases). The CDR3 is 14 residues long. V was shortened by 3 bases and J by 10 bases, with 13 bases between the two germline ends. Germline V CDR1 and CDR2: MNHEY, SMNVEV (reference sequence).